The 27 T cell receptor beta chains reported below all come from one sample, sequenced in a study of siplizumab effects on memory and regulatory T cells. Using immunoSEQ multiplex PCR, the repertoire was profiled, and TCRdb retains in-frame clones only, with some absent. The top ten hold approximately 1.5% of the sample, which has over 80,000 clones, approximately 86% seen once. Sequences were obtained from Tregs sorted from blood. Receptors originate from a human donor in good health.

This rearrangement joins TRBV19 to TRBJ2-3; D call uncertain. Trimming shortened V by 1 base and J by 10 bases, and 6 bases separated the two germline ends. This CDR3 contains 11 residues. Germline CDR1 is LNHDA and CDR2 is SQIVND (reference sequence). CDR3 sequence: CASSIGRAQYF. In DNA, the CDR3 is TGTGCCAGTAGTATAGGACGGGCGCAGTATTTT.

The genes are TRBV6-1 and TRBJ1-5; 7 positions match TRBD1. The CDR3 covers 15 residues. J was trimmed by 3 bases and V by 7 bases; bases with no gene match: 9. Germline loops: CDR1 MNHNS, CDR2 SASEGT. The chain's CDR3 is CASIPTGLDNQPQHF. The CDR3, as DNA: TGTGCCAGCATCCCGACAGGGCTGGACAATCAGCCCCAGCATTTT.

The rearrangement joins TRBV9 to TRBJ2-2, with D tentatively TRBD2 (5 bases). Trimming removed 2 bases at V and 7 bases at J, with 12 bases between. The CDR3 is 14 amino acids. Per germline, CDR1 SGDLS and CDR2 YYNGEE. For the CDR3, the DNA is TGTGCCAGCAGCGTCCGCGCCACTAGCGGGGAGCTGTTTTTT. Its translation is CASSVRATSGELFF. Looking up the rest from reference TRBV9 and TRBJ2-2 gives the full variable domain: DSGVTQTPKHLITATGQRVTLRCSPRSGDLSVYWYQQSLDQGLQFLIQYYNGEERAKGNILERFSAQQFPDLHSELNLSSLELGDSALYFCASSVRATSGELFFGEGSRLTVL.

The CDR3 spells CASSPWSSGGPDTQYF. The CDR3 DNA reads TGTGCCAGTAGTCCATGGAGTAGCGGGGGCCCGGATACGCAGTATTTT. The chain employs TRBV19 and TRBJ2-3; TRBD2 aligns across 9 bases. The CDR3 loop spans 16 amino acids. In germline, CDR1 is LNHDA, CDR2 SQIVND (reference sequence). With V trimmed by 5 bases and J by 6 bases, 12 bases remained unmatched.

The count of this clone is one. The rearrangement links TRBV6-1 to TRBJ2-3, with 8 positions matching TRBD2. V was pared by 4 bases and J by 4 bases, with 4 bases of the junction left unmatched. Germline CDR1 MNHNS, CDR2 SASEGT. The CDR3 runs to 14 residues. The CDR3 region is CASSGDGGADTQYF. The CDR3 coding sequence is TGTGCCAGCAGTGGGGACGGGGGGGCAGATACGCAGTATTTT.

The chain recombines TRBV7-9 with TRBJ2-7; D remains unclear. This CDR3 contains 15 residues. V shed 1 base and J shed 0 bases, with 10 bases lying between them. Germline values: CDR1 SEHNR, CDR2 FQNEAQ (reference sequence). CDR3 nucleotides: TGTGCCAGCAGCTTAGGTAGACGGAGCTCCTACGAGCAGTACTTC. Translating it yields CASSLGRRSSYEQYF.

CDR3 nucleotides: TGTGCCTGGAGGGGAACCGGGACAGGGAGCTACGAGCAGTACTTC. The encoded protein is CAWRGTGTGSYEQYF. The genes are TRBV30 and TRBJ2-7, with 9 bases lining up with TRBD1. The CDR3 totals 15 residues. Germline V gives CDR1 GTSNPN, CDR2 SVGIG (reference sequence). The V segment lost 3 bases and the J segment 3 bases; nucleotides outside the gene matches: 9.

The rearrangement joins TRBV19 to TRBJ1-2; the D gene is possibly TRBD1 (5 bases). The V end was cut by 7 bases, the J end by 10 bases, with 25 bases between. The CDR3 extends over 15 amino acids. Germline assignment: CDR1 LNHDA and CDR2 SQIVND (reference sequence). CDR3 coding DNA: TGTGCCAGTACCACCATTGGGGCCAGAGCTATTTTCTACACCTTC. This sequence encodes CASTTIGARAIFYTF. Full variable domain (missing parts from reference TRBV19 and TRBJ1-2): DGGITQSPKYLFRKEGQNVTLSCEQNLNHDAMYWYRQDPGQGLRLIYYSQIVNDFQKGDIAEGYSVSREKKESFPLTVTSAQKNPTAFYLCASTTIGARAIFYTFGSGTRLTVV.

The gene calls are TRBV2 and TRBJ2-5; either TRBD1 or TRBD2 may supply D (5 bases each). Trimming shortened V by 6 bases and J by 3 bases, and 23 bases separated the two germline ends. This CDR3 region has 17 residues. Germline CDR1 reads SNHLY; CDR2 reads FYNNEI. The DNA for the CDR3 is TGTGCCAGCAGCCGTCGTACGGGACCCCCATCGGAAGAGACCCAGTACTTC. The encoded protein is CASSRRTGPPSEETQYF.

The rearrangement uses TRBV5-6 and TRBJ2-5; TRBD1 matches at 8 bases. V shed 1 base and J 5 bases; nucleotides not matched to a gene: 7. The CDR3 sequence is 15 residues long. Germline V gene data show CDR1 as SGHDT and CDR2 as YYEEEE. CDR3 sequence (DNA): TGTGCCAGCAGCTTGAGGACAGGGAGCTTGGAGACCCAGTACTTC. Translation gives CASSLRTGSLETQYF.

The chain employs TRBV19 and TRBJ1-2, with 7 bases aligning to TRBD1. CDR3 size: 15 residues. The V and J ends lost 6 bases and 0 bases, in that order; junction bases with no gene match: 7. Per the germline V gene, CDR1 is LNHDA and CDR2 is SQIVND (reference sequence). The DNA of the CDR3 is TGTGCCAGTAGGCTCAGGGGGGAATCTAACTATGGCTACACCTTC. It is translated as CASRLRGESNYGYTF.

CDR3: CASRVRGAEAFF. CDR3 DNA: TGTGCCAGCAGAGTCAGGGGGGCTGAAGCTTTCTTT. V gene TRBV28 combines with J gene TRBJ1-1, with 7 bases that match TRBD1. CDR1 is MDHEN and CDR2 is SYDVKM in the germline V gene. This CDR3 has 12 residues. J lost 6 bases, V lost 6 bases, and 4 bases had no gene match.

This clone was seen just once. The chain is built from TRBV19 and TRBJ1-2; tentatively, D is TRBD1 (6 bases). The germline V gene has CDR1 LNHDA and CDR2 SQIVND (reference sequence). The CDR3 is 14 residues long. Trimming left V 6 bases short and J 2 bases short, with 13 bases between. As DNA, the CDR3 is TGTGCCAGTAGCAACAGGGAAGCCAACTATGGCTACACCTTC. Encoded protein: CASSNREANYGYTF.

For the CDR3, the DNA is TGTGCCATCAGCATAGGACAGATGAGCTCTGGAAACACCATATATTTT. This sequence encodes CAISIGQMSSGNTIYF. The chain links TRBV10-3 to TRBJ1-3; D may be TRBD1 (6 bases). In germline, CDR1 is ENHRY, CDR2 SYGVKD. V lost 6 bases and J lost 0, with 15 bases in between. CDR3 size: 16 residues.

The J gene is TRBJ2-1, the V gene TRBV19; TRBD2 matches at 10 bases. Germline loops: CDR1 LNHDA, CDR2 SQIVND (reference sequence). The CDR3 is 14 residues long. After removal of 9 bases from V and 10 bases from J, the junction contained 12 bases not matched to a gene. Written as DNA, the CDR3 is TGTGCCAGCGGGAGCGGGGGGGATCCTATGGAGCAGTTCTTC. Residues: CASGSGGDPMEQFF.

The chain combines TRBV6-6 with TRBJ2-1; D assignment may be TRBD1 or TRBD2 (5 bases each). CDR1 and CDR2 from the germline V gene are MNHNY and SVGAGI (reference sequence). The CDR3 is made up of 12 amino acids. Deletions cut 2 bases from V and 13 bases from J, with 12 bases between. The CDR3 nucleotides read TGTGCCAGCAGTTACCCGGGGCTACCTCAGTTCTTC. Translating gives CASSYPGLPQFF.

The CDR3 sequence: CASSPGSGWTEAFF. The CDR3 bases are TGTGCCAGCAGCCCGGGATCGGGGTGGACTGAAGCTTTCTTT. The chain employs TRBV14 and TRBJ1-1; D not resolved. The CDR3 has 14 amino acids. Germline CDR1 is SGHDN and CDR2 is FVKESK. The V and J ends lost 4 bases and 5 bases respectively, with 14 bases between them.

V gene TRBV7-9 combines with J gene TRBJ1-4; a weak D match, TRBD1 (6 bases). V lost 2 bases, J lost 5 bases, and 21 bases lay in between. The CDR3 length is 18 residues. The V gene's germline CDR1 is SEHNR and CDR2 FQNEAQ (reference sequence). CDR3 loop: CASSLKGGRVQGNEKLFF. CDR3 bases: TGTGCCAGCAGCTTAAAGGGGGGGCGAGTACAGGGAAATGAAAAACTGTTTTTT. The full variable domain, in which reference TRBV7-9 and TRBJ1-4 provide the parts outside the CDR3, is DTGVSQNPRHKITKRGQNVTFRCDPISEHNRLYWYRQTLGQGPEFLTYFQNEAQLEKSRLLSDRFSAERPKGSFSTLEIQRTEQGDSAMYLCASSLKGGRVQGNEKLFFGSGTQLSVL.

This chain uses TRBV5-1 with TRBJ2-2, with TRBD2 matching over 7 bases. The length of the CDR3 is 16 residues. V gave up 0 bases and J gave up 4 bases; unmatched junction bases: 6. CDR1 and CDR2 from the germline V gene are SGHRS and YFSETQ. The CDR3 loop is CASSLEAGVVTGELFF. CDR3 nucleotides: TGCGCCAGCAGCTTGGAGGCGGGGGTCGTCACCGGGGAGCTGTTTTTT.

DNA of the CDR3: TGTGCCACCAGCAGAGAGGACAGATTCACAGATACGCAGTATTTT. Protein: CATSREDRFTDTQYF. The rearrangement joins TRBV15 to TRBJ2-3; D perhaps matches TRBD1 (6 bases). Trimming shortened V by 0 bases and J by 2 bases, and 9 bases separated the two germline ends. This CDR3 is 15 amino acids long. Germline CDR1 LNHNV, CDR2 YYDKDF (reference sequence).

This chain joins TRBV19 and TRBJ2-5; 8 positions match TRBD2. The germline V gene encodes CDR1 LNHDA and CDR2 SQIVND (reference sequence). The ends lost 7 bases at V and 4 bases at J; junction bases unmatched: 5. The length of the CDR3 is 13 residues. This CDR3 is CASTAGGRETQYF. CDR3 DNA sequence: TGTGCCAGTACTGCGGGGGGCCGAGAGACCCAGTACTTC.

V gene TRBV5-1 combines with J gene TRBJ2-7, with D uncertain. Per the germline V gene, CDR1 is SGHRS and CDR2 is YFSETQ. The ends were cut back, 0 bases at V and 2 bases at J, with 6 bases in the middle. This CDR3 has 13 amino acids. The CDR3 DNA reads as TGCGCCAGCAGCTTGGAGTCCGCCTACGAGCAGTACTTC. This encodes CASSLESAYEQYF.

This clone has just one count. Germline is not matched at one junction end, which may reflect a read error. The chain's CDR3 is CASSPPGTGNTEAFF. CDR3 DNA sequence: TGTGCCAGCTCCCCACCAGGGACAGGGAACACTGAAGCTTTCTTT. This sequence joins TRBV18 and TRBJ1-1, with 8 bases lining up with TRBD1. The CDR3 sequence is 15 residues long. Germline loops: CDR1 KGHSH, CDR2 LQKENI.

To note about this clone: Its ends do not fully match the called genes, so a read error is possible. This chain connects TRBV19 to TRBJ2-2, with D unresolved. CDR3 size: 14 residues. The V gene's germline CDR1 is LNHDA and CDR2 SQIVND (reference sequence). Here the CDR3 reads CPQPLLSNTGELFF. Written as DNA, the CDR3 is TGCCCCCAGCCTCTCTTGTCGAACACCGGGGAGCTGTTTTTT.

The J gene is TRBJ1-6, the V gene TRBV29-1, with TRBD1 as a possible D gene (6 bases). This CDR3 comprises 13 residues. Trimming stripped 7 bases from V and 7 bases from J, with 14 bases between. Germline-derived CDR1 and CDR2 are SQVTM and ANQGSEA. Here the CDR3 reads CSARQESNSPLHF. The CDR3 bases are TGCAGCGCCCGACAGGAGTCCAATTCACCCCTCCACTTT.

CDR3 residues: CASSDSGLPNSPLHF. As DNA, the CDR3 is TGTGCCAGCAGTGACTCGGGACTCCCGAATTCACCCCTCCACTTT. The chain carries TRBV6-4 and TRBJ1-6; D perhaps matches TRBD1 (5 bases). The V gene lost 0 bases and the J gene lost 7 bases, with 10 bases spanning the gap. The CDR3 has 15 residues. Per the germline V gene, CDR1 is MRHNA and CDR2 is SNTAGT.

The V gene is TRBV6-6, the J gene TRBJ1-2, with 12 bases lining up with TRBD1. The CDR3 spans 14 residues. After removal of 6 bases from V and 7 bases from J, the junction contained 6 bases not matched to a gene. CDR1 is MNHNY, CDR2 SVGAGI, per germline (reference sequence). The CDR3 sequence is CASSSGTGGGGYTF. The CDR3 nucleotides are TGTGCCAGCAGCTCCGGGACAGGGGGCGGTGGCTACACCTTC.